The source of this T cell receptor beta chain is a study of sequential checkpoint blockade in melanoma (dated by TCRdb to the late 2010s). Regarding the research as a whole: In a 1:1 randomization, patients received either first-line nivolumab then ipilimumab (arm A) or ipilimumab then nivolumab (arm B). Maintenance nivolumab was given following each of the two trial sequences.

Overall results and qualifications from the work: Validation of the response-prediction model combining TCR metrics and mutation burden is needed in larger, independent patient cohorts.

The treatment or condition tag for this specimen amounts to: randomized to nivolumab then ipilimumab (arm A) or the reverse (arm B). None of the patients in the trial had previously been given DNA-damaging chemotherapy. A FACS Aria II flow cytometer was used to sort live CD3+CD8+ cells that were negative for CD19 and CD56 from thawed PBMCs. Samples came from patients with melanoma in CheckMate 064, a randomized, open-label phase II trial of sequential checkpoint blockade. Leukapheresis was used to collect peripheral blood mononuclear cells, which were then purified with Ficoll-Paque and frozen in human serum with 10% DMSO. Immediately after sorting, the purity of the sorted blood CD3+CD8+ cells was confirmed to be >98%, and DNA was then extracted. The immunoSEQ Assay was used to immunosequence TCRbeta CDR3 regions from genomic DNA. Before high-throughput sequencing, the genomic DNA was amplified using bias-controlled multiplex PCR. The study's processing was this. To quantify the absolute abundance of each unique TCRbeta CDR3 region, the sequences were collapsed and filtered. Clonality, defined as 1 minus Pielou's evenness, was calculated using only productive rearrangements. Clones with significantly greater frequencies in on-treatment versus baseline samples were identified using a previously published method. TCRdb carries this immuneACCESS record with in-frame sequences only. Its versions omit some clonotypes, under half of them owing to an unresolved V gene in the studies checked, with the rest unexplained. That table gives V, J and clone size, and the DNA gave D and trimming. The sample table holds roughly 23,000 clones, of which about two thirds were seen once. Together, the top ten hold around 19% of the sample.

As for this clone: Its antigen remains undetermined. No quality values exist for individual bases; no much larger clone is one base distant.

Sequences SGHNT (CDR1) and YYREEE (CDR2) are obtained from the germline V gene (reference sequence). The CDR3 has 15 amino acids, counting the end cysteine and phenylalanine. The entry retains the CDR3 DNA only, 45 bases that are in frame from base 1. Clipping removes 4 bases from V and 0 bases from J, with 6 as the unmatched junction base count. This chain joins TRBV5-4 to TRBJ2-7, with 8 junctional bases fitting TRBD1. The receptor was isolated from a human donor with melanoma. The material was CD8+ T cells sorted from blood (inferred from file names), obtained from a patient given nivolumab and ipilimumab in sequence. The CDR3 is CASSLGQGSSYEQYF. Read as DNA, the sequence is TGTGCCAGCAGCCTTGGACAGGGCAGCTCCTACGAGCAGTACTTC.